This T cell receptor beta chain was obtained from a study of CD8+CD57+ T cells in acquired aplastic anemia. This clonotype is medium-sized by share. CDR1 and CDR2 (germline): SGHDT, YYEEEE. V was trimmed by 2 bases and J by 5 bases, leaving 10 bases between them. The CDR3 covers 14 residues. Individuals selected for sequencing had exhibited CD8+CD57+ cell expansion on flow cytometry. The TCR beta profiling, which covered VDJ combination and CDR3 sequence, was carried out using genomic DNA as the template. Each CDR3 protein is one row after TCRdb ran MiXCR on the reads. Here the sample spans more than 150,000 distinct CDR3 sequences, around 50% being singletons.

This clonotype was obtained from a human donor with aplastic anemia. The rearrangement uses TRBV5-6 and TRBJ1-4; TRBD1 might be the D (5 bases). Sample: sorted CD4+, CD8+, or CD8+CD57+ T cells (not recorded which) from PBMCs. The chain's CDR3 is CASSFRQTNEKLFF. As DNA, the CDR3 is TGTGCCAGCAGCTTTAGACAGACGAATGAAAAACTGTTTTTT.